These 32 T cell receptor beta chains were sequenced from one sample in a study of CD8 T cells in ankylosing spondylitis. Using its own MiXCR run on the 5' RACE reads, TCRdb lists one record per CDR3 protein. The table has hundreds of thousands of distinct CDR3 sequences, about 10% seen once. Sequenced sample: blood, either unsorted or a sorted T cell fraction (not recorded which). The source of these receptors is a male donor with ankylosing spondylitis or in good health (not recorded which).

The rearrangement uses TRBV5-1 and TRBJ2-2; D may match TRBD1 or TRBD2 (6 bases each). The germline V gene has CDR1 SGHRS and CDR2 YFSETQ. Trimming took off 2 bases at V and 3 bases at J, with 23 bases between the two ends. The CDR3 spans 19 residues. The DNA of the CDR3 is TGCGCCAGCAGCTTTGGATCTCGGGGGCCGGGGACCGACACCGGGGAGCTGTTTTTT. This encodes CASSFGSRGPGTDTGELFF.

This clonotype has more than one count but fewer than ten. The chain employs TRBV20-1 and TRBJ1-1; possibly TRBD1 for D (5 bases). V lost 1 base to trimming and J lost 4 bases, with 19 bases between them. Looked up from germline, CDR1 is DFQATT and CDR2 is SNEGSKA (reference sequence). The CDR3 covers 16 residues. Here the CDR3 reads CSARGVGPGPGTEAFF. The CDR3, as DNA: TGCAGTGCTAGAGGGGTGGGCCCGGGGCCGGGCACTGAAGCTTTCTTT.

Here the CDR3 DNA reads TGCAGCGAAGAGCTAGCGGGGCGTCAAGAGACCCAGTACTTC. Translating gives CSEELAGRQETQYF. The chain has TRBV20-1 and TRBJ2-5; 9 positions agree with TRBD2. Germline CDR1 DFQATT, CDR2 SNEGSKA (reference sequence). The CDR3 is made up of 14 amino acids.

This clonotype came up many times. The chain uses TRBV5-1 and TRBJ2-1; D might be TRBD2 (5 bases). Germline V gene sequence: CDR1 SGHRS, CDR2 YFSETQ. This CDR3 region has 16 residues. Trimming removed 4 bases from V and 2 bases from J, with 16 bases in between. The CDR3 nucleotides are TGCGCCAGCAGCGAGGGAGCGGCCACAACCTACAATGAGCAGTTCTTC. This encodes CASSEGAATTYNEQFF.

This clonotype was recorded at least ten times. The V and J genes are TRBV3-1 and TRBJ1-2; 8 bases match TRBD1. V lost 5 bases to trimming and J lost 8 bases; unmatched junction nucleotides: 10. The CDR3 length is 14 residues. Germline V gene sequence: CDR1 LGHDT, CDR2 YNNKEL (reference sequence). In DNA form, the CDR3 reads TGTGCCAGCAGCTCGGACAGGGTCGTGGAGGGCTACACCTTC. Amino acids: CASSSDRVVEGYTF.

This clonotype was picked up many times. The chain uses TRBV5-6 and TRBJ2-5, with unresolved D. CDR3 length equals 15 residues. The V gene's germline CDR1 is SGHDT and CDR2 YYEEEE. V was trimmed by 1 base and J by 4 bases, leaving 14 bases between them. CDR3 sequence reads: CASSLISLLRETQYF. CDR3 in DNA: TGTGCCAGCAGCTTGATTAGCCTACTAAGAGAGACCCAGTACTTC.

This clonotype has at least ten counts. The chain couples TRBV20-1 to TRBJ2-7, with D perhaps matching TRBD2 (6 bases). The V gene's germline CDR1 is DFQATT and CDR2 SNEGSKA (reference sequence). The CDR3 consists of 14 residues. V was trimmed by 6 bases and J by 0 bases, leaving 15 bases between them. CDR3 in DNA: TGCAGTGCCTCGGACGGACTAAGCTCCTACGAGCAGTACTTC. Translating gives CSASDGLSSYEQYF.

Ten or more counts support this clonotype. The chain employs TRBV7-2 and TRBJ2-7; TRBD2 matches at 9 bases. The CDR3 is 15 residues long. Germline CDR1 SGHTA, CDR2 FQGNSA. Trimming at V came to 1 base and at J to 2 bases, leaving 3 bases not matched to a gene. In DNA, the CDR3 is TGTGCCAGCAGCTTAGAGTCTAGCGGGGCCTACGAGCAGTACTTC. Its protein product is CASSLESSGAYEQYF.

This clonotype came up a few times. This chain links TRBV14 with TRBJ1-1; D is uncertain. Between the trimmed V and J ends, which lost 2 bases and 1 base, there was a span of 8 bases. In germline, CDR1 is SGHDN, CDR2 FVKESK. CDR3 length: 14 residues. The CDR3 here is CASSQLIQNTEAFF. The CDR3 DNA reads TGTGCCAGCAGCCAATTGATACAGAACACTGAAGCTTTCTTT.

This clonotype was picked up many times. The chain combines TRBV3-1 with TRBJ1-1, with D maybe TRBD1 (5 bases). Germline values: CDR1 LGHDT, CDR2 YNNKEL (reference sequence). The germline V and J ends were trimmed by 0 bases and 5 bases, with 19 bases remaining between them. There are 17 residues in the CDR3. The CDR3 region is CASSQDPGRVIGTEAFF. Here the CDR3 DNA reads TGTGCCAGCAGCCAAGATCCGGGACGCGTAATTGGGACTGAAGCTTTCTTT.

In this sample, this clonotype turned up many times. This sequence joins TRBV29-1 and TRBJ2-1, with 13 bases fitting TRBD2. V dropped 4 bases and J dropped 9; count of bases not matched to a gene: 0. The germline gives CDR1 SQVTM, CDR2 ANQGSEA. This CDR3 comprises 12 residues. This chain's CDR3 is CSVGLAGGEQFF. In nucleotides, the CDR3 is TGCAGCGTTGGACTAGCGGGGGGTGAGCAGTTCTTC.

This clonotype has more than one count but fewer than ten. V usage is TRBV3-1 and J usage is TRBJ2-4; TRBD2 is a possible D gene (5 bases). Germline V gene data show CDR1 as LGHDT and CDR2 as YNNKEL (reference sequence). The CDR3 runs 14 residues. Deletions cut 2 bases from V and 7 bases from J, with 12 bases between. Here the CDR3 DNA reads TGTGCCAGCAGCCAAACAATAAGGGAGAACATTCAGTACTTC. Residues: CASSQTIRENIQYF.

This clonotype was detected a few times. J is TRBJ2-3 and V is TRBV6-1; 8 nucleotides line up with TRBD2. V gave up 5 bases and J gave up 2 bases; unmatched junction bases: 12. CDR3 size: 17 residues. Germline-derived CDR1 and CDR2 are MNHNS and SASEGT. Written as DNA, the CDR3 is TGTGCCAGCAGTAGGGGTAGCAGCGGGGGACACACAGATACGCAGTATTTT. It encodes CASSRGSSGGHTDTQYF.

This clonotype was counted at least ten times. V is TRBV5-1 and J is TRBJ2-3; TRBD2 matches at 10 bases. The trim removed 7 bases at V and 7 bases at J, leaving 12 bases unmatched. The CDR3 is made up of 15 amino acids. Germline lookup yields CDR1 SGHRS and CDR2 YFSETQ. CDR3 amino acids: CASSRTSGTGNTQYF. Written as DNA, the CDR3 is TGCGCCAGCTCCCGGACTAGCGGCACCGGGAATACGCAGTATTTT.

The chain couples TRBV5-1 to TRBJ2-3; D could derive from TRBD1 or TRBD2 (5 bases each). In germline, CDR1 is SGHRS, CDR2 YFSETQ. V gave up 3 bases and J gave up 2 bases, with 16 bases separating them. The CDR3 runs 16 residues. The CDR3 coding sequence is TGCGCCAGCAGCTCCAATCCCGGGACGGACACAGATACGCAGTATTTT. Amino acids: CASSSNPGTDTDTQYF.

Ten or more counts support this clonotype. The chain uses TRBV3-1 and TRBJ2-1; 8 bases line up with TRBD2. Germline V gene lookup returns CDR1 LGHDT and CDR2 YNNKEL (reference sequence). The CDR3 covers 15 residues. Unmatched junction bases numbered 5, after V lost 3 bases and J lost 4 bases. CDR3 in amino acids: CASSHGSGGYNEQFF. The DNA of the CDR3 is TGTGCCAGCAGCCATGGAAGCGGGGGATACAATGAGCAGTTCTTC.

The chain couples TRBV12-3 or TRBV12-4 to TRBJ2-3, with D unclear. The CDR3 is 13 amino acids. The V end was cut by 3 bases, the J end by 0 bases, with 4 bases between. Here the CDR3 DNA reads TGTGCCAGCAGTTTTGTTAGCACAGATACGCAGTATTTT. This codes for CASSFVSTDTQYF.

This chain uses TRBV2 with TRBJ2-1, with 8 bases identical to TRBD2. The CDR3 is 14 residues long. The germline CDR1 and CDR2 sequences are SNHLY and FYNNEI. The V gene end was trimmed by 1 base and the J gene end by 10 bases; junction bases not matched to a gene: 6. This CDR3 reads CASSEVLSGGEQFF. For the CDR3, the DNA is TGTGCCAGCAGTGAAGTCCTTTCGGGAGGGGAGCAGTTCTTC.

This chain uses TRBV7-2 with TRBJ2-5, with D perhaps matching TRBD2 (5 bases). V lost 1 base, J lost 5 bases, and 11 bases lay in between. Germline values: CDR1 SGHTA, CDR2 FQGNSA. This CDR3 spans 14 amino acids. The CDR3 is CASSLDPGMETQYF. CDR3 in DNA: TGTGCCAGCAGCTTAGACCCGGGGATGGAGACCCAGTACTTC.

Ten or more counts support this clonotype. The chain combines TRBV7-3 with TRBJ1-4; 10 bases map to TRBD1. The trim removed 4 bases at V and 3 bases at J, leaving 2 bases unmatched. The CDR3 runs to 15 residues. Germline-derived CDR1 and CDR2 are SGHTA and FQGTGA. In DNA form, the CDR3 reads TGTGCCAGCAGCTCGACAGGGGGCCCTAATGAAAAACTGTTTTTT. Its protein is CASSSTGGPNEKLFF. Combining the CDR3 with reference TRBV7-3 and TRBJ1-4 gives the whole variable domain GAGVSQTPSNKVTEKGKYVELRCDPISGHTALYWYRQSLGQGPEFLIYFQGTGAADDSGLPNDRFFAVRPEGSVSTLKIQRTERGDSAVYLCASSSTGGPNEKLFFGSGTQLSVL.

The table lists this clonotype with a count of one. This chain links TRBV3-1 with TRBJ1-2, with D possibly TRBD1 on 5 matching bases. This CDR3 spans 18 amino acids. V lost 0 bases, J lost 5 bases, and 22 bases lay in between. Germline V gives CDR1 LGHDT, CDR2 YNNKEL (reference sequence). The CDR3 DNA reads as TGTGCCAGCAGCCAAGACCCGGGACTGGCCAGACCTACTTATGGCTACACCTTC. Protein sequence: CASSQDPGLARPTYGYTF.

The table lists this clonotype with many counts. The V call is TRBV5-1, the J call TRBJ2-1; either TRBD1 or TRBD2 may fit D (5 bases each). Trimming shortened V by 4 bases and J by 6 bases, and 17 bases separated the two germline ends. Germline V gene lookup returns CDR1 SGHRS and CDR2 YFSETQ. This CDR3 is built from 15 residues. The CDR3 protein is CASSPLPGDVNEQFF. DNA for the CDR3: TGCGCCAGCAGCCCTCTCCCCGGGGACGTCAATGAGCAGTTCTTC.

This clonotype was counted at least ten times. The gene calls are TRBV25-1 and TRBJ1-2; D perhaps matches TRBD1 (6 bases). CDR3 length equals 14 residues. V shed 2 bases and J shed 2 bases, with 9 bases lying between them. Germline values: CDR1 MGHDK, CDR2 SYGVNS. CDR3: CASSEGGRNYGYTF. CDR3 sequence (DNA): TGTGCCAGCAGTGAAGGGGGCAGAAACTATGGCTACACCTTC.

The sample holds many counts of this clonotype. The chain links TRBV12-3 or TRBV12-4 to TRBJ1-1; possible D gene TRBD1, 5 bases. CDR3 length: 14 residues. Trimming left V 7 bases short and J 4 bases short, with 16 bases between. The CDR3 region has the DNA TGTGCCAGCACCCCGGGGGTTTACGGCACTGAAGCTTTCTTT. Protein: CASTPGVYGTEAFF.

This clonotype was recorded at least ten times. The chain links TRBV7-8 to TRBJ1-2, with TRBD1 as a possible D gene (6 bases). Germline CDR1 SGHVS, CDR2 FQNEAQ. V was clipped by 7 bases and J by 3 bases, with 21 bases between them. This CDR3 is built from 16 residues. The CDR3 nucleotides are TGTGCCAGCATCGAGGGGGTTGGGGGACTTGACTATGGCTACACCTTC. Amino acids: CASIEGVGGLDYGYTF.

This clonotype came up many times. J is TRBJ1-4 and V is TRBV5-1, with D possibly TRBD1 on 5 matching bases. Germline lookup yields CDR1 SGHRS and CDR2 YFSETQ. There are 13 residues in the CDR3. Between the trimmed V and J ends, which lost 7 bases and 8 bases, there was a span of 15 bases. CDR3 in amino acids: CASSRVGGEKLFF. The CDR3 nucleotides are TGCGCCAGCTCCAGGGTTGGAGGGGAAAAACTGTTTTTT. Full variable domain (rest looked up from reference TRBV5-1 and TRBJ1-4): KAGVTQTPRYLIKTRGQQVTLSCSPISGHRSVSWYQQTPGQGLQFLFEYFSETQRNKGNFPGRFSGRQFSNSRSEMNVSTLELGDSALYLCASSRVGGEKLFFGSGTQLSVL.

V and J are TRBV24-1 and TRBJ2-1; D remains ambiguous. CDR3 size: 13 residues. V was cut by 4 bases and J by 8 bases, with 11 bases left in between. Germline CDR1 and CDR2: KGHDR and SFDVKD. CDR3 sequence reads: CATSDSDWDEQFF. In DNA, the CDR3 is TGTGCCACCAGTGACAGTGACTGGGATGAGCAGTTCTTC.

This clonotype has ten or more counts. The chain uses TRBV7-8 and TRBJ1-5, with D hard to call. The CDR3 runs to 15 residues. Germline V CDR1 and CDR2: SGHVS, FQNEAQ. V was clipped by 5 bases and J by 0 bases, with 11 bases between them. The CDR3 coding sequence is TGTGCCAGCAGCCCCCCGGCGGATAGCAATCAGCCCCAGCATTTT. This codes for CASSPPADSNQPQHF.

This clonotype was found many times. The V and J genes are TRBV5-1 and TRBJ1-2; 7 nucleotides line up with TRBD1. J gave up 2 bases and V 2 bases, and 3 bases lay outside the gene matches. The length of the CDR3 is 14 residues. Germline loops: CDR1 SGHRS, CDR2 YFSETQ. The DNA for the CDR3 is TGCGCCAGCAGCTTTGGGACAGCCAACTATGGCTACACCTTC. Protein product: CASSFGTANYGYTF.

This clonotype was seen more than once but under ten times. V usage is TRBV28 and J usage is TRBJ1-1; D is perhaps TRBD1 (6 bases). CDR1 is MDHEN and CDR2 is SYDVKM in the germline V gene. CDR3 length: 14 amino acids. V shed 8 bases and J shed 4 bases, with 17 bases lying between them. The CDR3 region is CASWWGAGGTEAFF. CDR3 coding DNA: TGTGCCAGCTGGTGGGGGGCTGGGGGCACTGAAGCTTTCTTT.

A few counts support this clonotype. V and J are TRBV5-6 and TRBJ1-4, with 7 bases lining up with TRBD1. The junction had 14 bases not matched to a gene; V was cut back by 4 bases and J by 2 bases. The CDR3 is 18 amino acids. Germline V gene lookup returns CDR1 SGHDT and CDR2 YYEEEE. The CDR3 sequence is CASSRPRQGSTTNEKLFF. In DNA form, the CDR3 reads TGTGCCAGCAGCCGACCTCGACAGGGTAGTACCACTAATGAAAAACTGTTTTTT.

The chain couples TRBV7-2 to TRBJ2-5; 10 nucleotides align to TRBD1. Germline CDR1 is SGHTA and CDR2 is FQGNSA. The junction had 10 bases not matched to a gene; V was cut back by 4 bases and J by 5 bases. CDR3 length: 16 amino acids. Here the CDR3 DNA reads TGTGCCAGCAGCTCGCAGACAGGGGGCCTGTCGGAGACCCAGTACTTC. It specifies CASSSQTGGLSETQYF.